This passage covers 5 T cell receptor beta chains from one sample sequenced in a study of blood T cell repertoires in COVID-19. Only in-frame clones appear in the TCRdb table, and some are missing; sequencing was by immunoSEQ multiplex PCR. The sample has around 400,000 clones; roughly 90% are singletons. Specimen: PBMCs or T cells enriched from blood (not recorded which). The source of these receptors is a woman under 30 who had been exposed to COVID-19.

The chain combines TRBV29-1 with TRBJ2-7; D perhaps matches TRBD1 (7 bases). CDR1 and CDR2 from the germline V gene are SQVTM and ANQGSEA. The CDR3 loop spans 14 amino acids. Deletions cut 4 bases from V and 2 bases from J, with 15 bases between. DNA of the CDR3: TGCAGCGTTGTATTCGCGGGACAGCCCTACGAGCAGTACTTC. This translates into CSVVFAGQPYEQYF.

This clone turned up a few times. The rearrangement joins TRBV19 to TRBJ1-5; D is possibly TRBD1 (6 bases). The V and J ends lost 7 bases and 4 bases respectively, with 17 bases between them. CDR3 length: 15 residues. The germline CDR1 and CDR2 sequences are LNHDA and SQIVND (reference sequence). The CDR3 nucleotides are TGTGCCAGTACGCGGACAGCCTTCGTGAATCAGCCCCAGCATTTT. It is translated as CASTRTAFVNQPQHF.

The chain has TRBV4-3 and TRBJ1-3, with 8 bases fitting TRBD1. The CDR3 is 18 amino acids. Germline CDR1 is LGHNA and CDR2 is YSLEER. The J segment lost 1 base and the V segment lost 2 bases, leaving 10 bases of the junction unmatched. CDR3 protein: CASSQTLPGGDSGNTIYF. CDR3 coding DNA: TGCGCCAGCAGCCAAACCCTCCCAGGGGGCGATTCTGGAAACACCATATATTTT.

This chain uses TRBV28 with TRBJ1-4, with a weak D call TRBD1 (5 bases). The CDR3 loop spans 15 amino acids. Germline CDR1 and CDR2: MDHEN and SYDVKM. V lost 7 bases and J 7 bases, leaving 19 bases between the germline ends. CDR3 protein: CASNLSGWRGEKLFF. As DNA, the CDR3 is TGTGCCAGCAACTTATCGGGGTGGAGGGGTGAAAAACTGTTTTTT.

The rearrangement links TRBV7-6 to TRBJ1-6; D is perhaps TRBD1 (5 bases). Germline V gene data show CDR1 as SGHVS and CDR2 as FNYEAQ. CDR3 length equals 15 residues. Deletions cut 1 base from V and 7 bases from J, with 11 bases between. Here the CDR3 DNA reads TGTGCCAGCAGCTTAGTAGCGGGGGAAAATTCACCCCTCCACTTT. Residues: CASSLVAGENSPLHF.